This T cell receptor beta chain was sequenced during a study of CD8 T cells in ankylosing spondylitis. General study findings and limits: Characteristic of ankylosing spondylitis blood, it appeared, was a TCR beta motif comprising eight highly homologous variants.

In regard to this clonotype: Its antigen is not known.

The V end lost 2 bases, the J end lost 1 base, and 5 bases lay between the germline ends. Germline V gene data show CDR1 as MNHEY and CDR2 as SVGEGT. CDR3 length: 13 amino acids. Each CDR3 protein gets one entry after TCRdb re-called the 5' RACE reads with MiXCR. The sample yields almost 400,000 distinct CDR3 sequences, approximately 20% seen once. This TCR was recovered from a male donor with ankylosing spondylitis. V and J are TRBV6-2 or TRBV6-3 and TRBJ1-2; D call uncertain. The sequencing sample was made of blood, either unsorted or a sorted T cell fraction (not recorded which). CDR3 sequence (DNA): TGTGCCAGCAGTTACGAGAATAACTATGGCTACACCTTC. Translating gives CASSYENNYGYTF.